This section outlines one TCR beta chain sequence together with its context. It has no known antigen specificity. Base-call qualities are not available, and no considerably larger clone is one nucleotide away. This record belongs to a study of blood T cell repertoires in COVID-19 (TCRdb year 2020). As for the study more broadly: Samples covering the acute and convalescent phases of COVID-19 were provided by collaborators in the United States, Italy and Spain. Samples came from the ongoing ImmuneRACE study (first 160 participants) plus 1,254 subjects from 6 global collaborators. The repertoires were released in a freely available public database meant as a resource for research on the immune response to SARS-CoV-2. Where HLA class I and class II types were available, the types were taken from metadata supplied by the sample provider, not from assay-based typing. The prospective study material was composed of cDNA or gDNA derived from T cells, B-cell-depleted T cells, or PBMCs. The sample metadata nearly always contained a de-identified subject ID, COVID-19 status, age in years and sex. The dataset comprised deeply sampled blood TCRbeta repertoires from subjects exposed to, actively infected with, or recovered from COVID-19. Overall results and qualifications from the work: The quantity of clinical and demographic metadata differed by source and by participant and was supplied without curation.

Counted from cysteine to phenylalanine, this CDR3 has 10 amino acids. Only the CDR3 DNA is retained, 30 bases long and in frame from the first base. V is trimmed back by 4 bases and J by 14 bases, and the junction contains 3 bases that no gene match accounts for. For CDR1 and CDR2, the germline V gene (reference sequence) lists DFQATT and SNEGSKA. The immunoSEQ Assay, a bias-controlled multiplex PCR, was used to amplify TCRbeta CDR3 regions from genomic DNA. Under the source paper's analysis protocol: The number of nucleated cells in each sample was estimated from the amplification of reference gene primers within the assay. To quantify the absolute abundance of each unique TCRbeta CDR3 rearrangement, sequence reads were collapsed and filtered. For each sample, productive Simpson clonality was calculated as the square root of Simpson's diversity index over productive rearrangements. This immuneACCESS table, as held by TCRdb, lists in-frame sequences with V and J called but not all clones. Of the missing ones, under half trace to an unresolved V gene in checked studies; the others have no known cause. V and J calls and clone size are as listed in that table; D and trimming were resolved from the DNA. The sample table contains about 68,000 clones; only one count was recorded for 86% of them. About 8.3% of the sample is in the top ten clones.

Whole blood was collected in K2EDTA tubes by collaborating institutions according to the institutions' own protocols. Collaborator samples were shipped for TCRbeta analysis as frozen whole blood, isolated PBMCs, or DNA extracted from either sample type. The sample was peripheral blood. The V gene is TRBV20-1 and the J gene is TRBJ2-1; the junction holds 9 bases that match TRBD1. The sequence came from a man in his thirties or forties with acute or convalescent COVID-19. The CDR3 protein: CSANRDREFF. The nucleotides are TGCAGTGCTAACCGGGACAGGGAGTTCTTC.